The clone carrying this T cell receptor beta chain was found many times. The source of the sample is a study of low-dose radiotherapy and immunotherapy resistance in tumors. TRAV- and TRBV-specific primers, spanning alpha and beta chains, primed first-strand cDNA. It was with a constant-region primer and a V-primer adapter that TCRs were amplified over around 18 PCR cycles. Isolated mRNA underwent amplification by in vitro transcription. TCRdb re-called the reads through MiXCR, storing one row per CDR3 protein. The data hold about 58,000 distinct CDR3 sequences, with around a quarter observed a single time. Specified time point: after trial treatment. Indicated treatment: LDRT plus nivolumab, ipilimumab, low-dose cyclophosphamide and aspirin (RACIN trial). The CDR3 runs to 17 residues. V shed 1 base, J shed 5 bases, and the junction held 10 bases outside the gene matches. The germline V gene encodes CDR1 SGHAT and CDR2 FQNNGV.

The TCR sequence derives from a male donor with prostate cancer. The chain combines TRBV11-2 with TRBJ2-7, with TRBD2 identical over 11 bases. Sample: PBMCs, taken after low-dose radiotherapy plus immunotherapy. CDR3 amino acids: CASSLGVSGRALDEQYF. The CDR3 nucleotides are TGTGCCAGCAGCTTAGGGGTTAGCGGGAGGGCCTTGGACGAGCAGTACTTC. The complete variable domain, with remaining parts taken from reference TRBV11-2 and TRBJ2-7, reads EAGVAQSPRYKIIEKRQSVAFWCNPISGHATLYWYQQILGQGPKLLIQFQNNGVVDDSQLPKDRFSAERLKGVDSTLKIQPAKLEDSAVYLCASSLGVSGRALDEQYFGPGTRLTVT.